The 32 T cell receptor beta chains below were found in one sample sequenced in a study of T cells in Graves' hyperthyroidism and ophthalmopathy. Amplification of TCR beta CDR3 regions was performed using RNA transcripts as template. During a first-round RT-PCR of the TCR CDR3, the HTBI primer set was used. TCRdb passed the multiplex PCR reads through MiXCR, listing each CDR3 protein once. Among 160,000 or so distinct CDR3 sequences listed, about 9.4% were seen once. Sequencing used blood. All receptors come from a woman in her late teens or twenties with Graves' hyperthyroidism that later progressed to Graves' ophthalmopathy.

This clonotype was detected many times. The chain is built from TRBV18 and TRBJ1-4; TRBD1 agrees at 8 bases. Germline CDR1 and CDR2: KGHSH and LQKENI. The V gene end was trimmed by 4 bases and the J gene end by 8 bases; junction bases not matched to a gene: 0. The CDR3 is 12 amino acids. The CDR3 sequence is CASSRTGEKLFF. The DNA of the CDR3 is TGTGCCAGCTCACGGACAGGGGAAAAACTGTTTTTT.

This clonotype has a count of ten or more. J is TRBJ2-1 and V is TRBV11-2, with TRBD1 matching 8 bases. Germline assignment: CDR1 SGHAT and CDR2 FQNNGV. V lost 1 base and J lost 10; bases outside the gene matches: 6. The CDR3 extends over 14 amino acids. CDR3 amino acids: CASSLVRGLGEQFF. CDR3 nucleotides: TGTGCCAGCAGCTTAGTCAGGGGGCTTGGAGAGCAGTTCTTC.

On this clonotype itself: A read error may explain this, as a much larger clone is one base away. The rearrangement joins TRBV29-1 to TRBJ2-1, with 9 bases lining up with TRBD1. Germline V gene data show CDR1 as SQVTM and CDR2 as ANQGSEA. The CDR3 extends over 13 amino acids. The CDR3 sequence: CNVTGTGQYEQFF. The DNA of the CDR3 is TGCAACGTAACCGGGACAGGGCAGTATGAGCAGTTCTTC.

The chain recombines TRBV29-1 with TRBJ2-1; 8 nucleotides match TRBD2. Germline V gene lookup returns CDR1 SQVTM and CDR2 ANQGSEA. J was trimmed by 1 base and V by 2 bases; bases with no gene match: 16. This CDR3 is 19 amino acids long. CDR3 sequence reads: CSVEILRGLDKISYNEQFF. Written as DNA, the CDR3 is TGCAGCGTTGAAATCCTCCGGGGACTAGATAAAATTTCCTACAATGAGCAGTTCTTC.

At least ten counts were recorded for this clonotype. The V and J genes are TRBV12-3 or TRBV12-4 and TRBJ1-2; 10 bases align to TRBD1. V was clipped by 2 bases and J by 8 bases; unmatched bases: 11. This CDR3 has 16 residues. CDR3 sequence reads: CASSLRGVGTGDGYTF. The CDR3 coding sequence is TGTGCCAGCAGTTTAAGGGGGGTGGGGACAGGGGACGGCTACACCTTC.

Notes on this clonotype: One base away lies a much larger clone, so this may be a sequencing read error. The chain carries TRBV24-1 and TRBJ2-4, with D possibly being TRBD2 (6 bases). Germline values: CDR1 KGHDR, CDR2 SFDVKD. The CDR3 sequence is 15 residues long. CDR3 sequence reads: CATGDSGLAKNIQYF. DNA of the CDR3: TGTGCCACCGGTGATAGCGGTTTAGCCAAAAACATTCAGTACTTC.

This clonotype was recorded many times. This chain connects TRBV10-3 to TRBJ1-2; D is uncertain. From germline, CDR1 is ENHRY and CDR2 SYGVKD. The CDR3 consists of 13 residues. Trimming removed 3 bases at V and 2 bases at J, with 7 bases between. The CDR3 region is CAISEGANYGYTF. The CDR3 DNA is TGTGCCATCAGTGAAGGCGCGAACTATGGCTACACCTTC.

This clonotype occurred many times. The rearrangement links TRBV6-1 to TRBJ2-7, with 7 bases lining up with TRBD1. V was pared by 5 bases and J by 2 bases, with 6 bases of the junction left unmatched. CDR3 length: 14 residues. Germline-derived CDR1 and CDR2 are MNHNS and SASEGT. The chain's CDR3 is CASSRTGTTYEQYF. CDR3 DNA: TGTGCCAGCAGTCGGACAGGAACCACCTACGAGCAGTACTTC.

This clonotype was found many times. The V gene is TRBV19, the J gene TRBJ1-5, with no clear D. The germline gives CDR1 LNHDA, CDR2 SQIVND (reference sequence). The CDR3 runs 16 residues. V shed 5 bases and J shed 5 bases, with 19 bases lying between them. The CDR3 is CASSLGRQNIHQPQHF. In DNA, the CDR3 is TGTGCCAGTAGTCTGGGCCGGCAAAATATTCATCAGCCCCAGCATTTT.

The rearrangement links TRBV19 to TRBJ1-2; maybe TRBD1 (6 bases). The germline CDR1 and CDR2 sequences are LNHDA and SQIVND (reference sequence). Between the trimmed V and J ends, which lost 7 bases and 1 base, there was a span of 16 bases. This CDR3 comprises 15 residues. CDR3: CASTPQGSDNYGYTF. CDR3 bases: TGTGCCAGTACCCCACAGGGATCTGATAACTATGGCTACACCTTC.

Ten or more counts support this clonotype. CDR3 sequence: CASSPDSLGNEQYF. The CDR3 bases are TGTGCCAGCAGCCCGGACAGTCTAGGGAACGAGCAGTACTTC. This chain links TRBV6-1 with TRBJ2-7; TRBD1 is a possible D gene (6 bases). The CDR3 covers 14 residues. V was shortened by 6 bases and J by 5 bases, with 17 bases between the two germline ends. Looked up from germline, CDR1 is MNHNS and CDR2 is SASEGT.

This clonotype has ten or more counts. The chain employs TRBV15 and TRBJ1-3; D gene uncertain. Germline V CDR1 and CDR2: LNHNV, YYDKDF (reference sequence). This CDR3 has 15 residues. The ends were cut back, 1 base at V and 0 bases at J, with 7 bases in the middle. CDR3 loop: CATSRGTSSGNTIYF. In nucleotides, the CDR3 is TGTGCCACCAGCAGAGGCACAAGCTCTGGAAACACCATATATTTT.

This clonotype has a count of ten or more. The chain joins TRBV27 to TRBJ1-1; 11 bases match TRBD1. This CDR3 is 13 amino acids long. The ends lost 6 bases at V and 12 bases at J; junction bases unmatched: 9. Per germline, CDR1 MNHEY and CDR2 SMNVEV (reference sequence). In nucleotides, the CDR3 is TGTGCCAGCAGGAAACCGGGACAGGGGGTCTCTTTCTTT. Amino acids: CASRKPGQGVSFF.

Ten or more counts support this clonotype. The chain employs TRBV7-9 and TRBJ1-6, with D possibly matching TRBD1 (6 bases). The germline V gene has CDR1 SEHNR and CDR2 FQNEAQ (reference sequence). This CDR3 has 15 residues. Between the trimmed V and J ends, which lost 6 bases and 5 bases, there was a span of 14 bases. CDR3 in amino acids: CASSAGGRNNSPLHF. DNA of the CDR3: TGTGCCAGCAGTGCCGGGGGGCGGAATAATTCACCCCTCCACTTT.

In its sample, this clonotype was seen many times. The CDR3 sequence: CATAGLRGSQETQYF. Written as DNA, the CDR3 is TGTGCTACAGCGGGATTGCGCGGATCCCAAGAGACCCAGTACTTC. The chain has TRBV15 and TRBJ2-5, with 7 bases lining up with TRBD2. Per germline, CDR1 LNHNV and CDR2 YYDKDF (reference sequence). This CDR3 has 15 residues.

This clonotype was detected many times. The J gene is TRBJ1-1, the V gene TRBV27; maybe TRBD1 (5 bases). The germline CDR1 and CDR2 sequences are MNHEY and SMNVEV (reference sequence). The CDR3 consists of 16 residues. Trimming shortened V by 1 base and J by 5 bases, and 17 bases separated the two germline ends. CDR3 in DNA: TGTGCCAGCAGTTTATTCGGGGACCTGGCTTTTACTGAAGCTTTCTTT. Translating gives CASSLFGDLAFTEAFF.

This clonotype was detected many times. This chain uses TRBV29-1 with TRBJ2-7; possible D gene TRBD2, 8 bases. Germline CDR1 reads SQVTM; CDR2 reads ANQGSEA. This CDR3 contains 12 residues. Trimming shortened V by 6 bases and J by 6 bases, and 15 bases separated the two germline ends. CDR3 loop: CSVGGDSREQYF. The CDR3, as DNA: TGCAGCGTCGGGGGGGACAGCCGCGAGCAGTACTTC.

This clonotype showed up many times. The rearrangement uses TRBV19 and TRBJ2-1; 14 bases fit TRBD2. V dropped 5 bases and J dropped 6; count of bases not matched to a gene: 12. CDR3 length: 18 amino acids. Germline loops: CDR1 LNHDA, CDR2 SQIVND (reference sequence). The CDR3 bases are TGTGCCAGTAGTGTATCCGGGACTAGCGGGGGCCGCCGCAATGAGCAGTTCTTC. Its protein is CASSVSGTSGGRRNEQFF.

This clonotype was detected many times. DNA of the CDR3: TGTGCCAGCAGTTTGGGGAGGACAGGGGGCGCGGAAGGCTACACCTTC. Its protein product is CASSLGRTGGAEGYTF. The rearrangement uses TRBV28 and TRBJ1-2; 11 positions match TRBD1. Looked up from germline, CDR1 is MDHEN and CDR2 is SYDVKM. CDR3 length: 16 residues. The V segment lost 3 bases and the J segment 8 bases; nucleotides outside the gene matches: 11.

This clonotype has more than one count but fewer than ten. This chain connects TRBV19 to TRBJ1-4, with D hard to call. V gave up 5 bases and J gave up 0 bases, with 13 bases separating them. The CDR3 contains 16 residues. Looked up from germline, CDR1 is LNHDA and CDR2 is SQIVND (reference sequence). CDR3 coding DNA: TGTGCCAGTAGTCCCCTAGGACGGCCAACTAATGAAAAACTGTTTTTT. It is translated as CASSPLGRPTNEKLFF.

This clonotype was picked up a small number of times. This rearrangement joins TRBV18 to TRBJ1-2; no clear D gene. Trimming took 1 base from V and 0 from J, leaving 9 bases between them. This CDR3 is 15 amino acids long. CDR1 is KGHSH, CDR2 LQKENI, per germline. The CDR3 DNA reads TGTGCCAGCTCACCACTTGATGAGTCTAACTATGGCTACACCTTC. Its translation is CASSPLDESNYGYTF.

This clonotype was seen at least ten times. This chain links TRBV20-1 with TRBJ1-2; D remains unclear. Trimming pared 3 bases from V and 8 bases from J, leaving 7 bases between. The CDR3 contains 10 residues. Germline CDR1 is DFQATT and CDR2 is SNEGSKA (reference sequence). In nucleotides, the CDR3 is TGCAGTGCTAGTTCTGGAGGCTACACCTTC. As protein: CSASSGGYTF.

V and J are TRBV11-2 and TRBJ1-1; 9 bases agree with TRBD1. The CDR3 loop spans 15 amino acids. Germline lookup yields CDR1 SGHAT and CDR2 FQNNGV. J was trimmed by 2 bases and V by 5 bases; bases with no gene match: 6. CDR3 coding DNA: TGTGCCAGCAGCGCTTGGACAGGGGAAAACACTGAAGCTTTCTTT. Translating it yields CASSAWTGENTEAFF.

At least ten counts were recorded for this clonotype. The chain couples TRBV20-1 to TRBJ2-5, with TRBD2 matching over 10 bases. This CDR3 region has 15 residues. Trimming at V came to 6 bases and at J to 5 bases, leaving 12 bases not matched to a gene. Germline CDR1 and CDR2: DFQATT and SNEGSKA (reference sequence). The CDR3 region is CSANPGTSDWETQYF. The DNA for the CDR3 is TGCAGTGCCAACCCCGGGACTAGCGATTGGGAGACCCAGTACTTC.

The CDR3 region is CASSIEATQWYEQYF. CDR3 coding DNA: TGTGCCAGTAGTATAGAGGCCACTCAGTGGTACGAGCAGTACTTC. The genes are TRBV19 and TRBJ2-7, with unresolved D. Trimming cost V 0 bases and J 4 bases, with 13 bases left between them. The CDR3 length is 15 residues. From germline, CDR1 is LNHDA and CDR2 SQIVND (reference sequence).

This clonotype was recorded many times. The chain links TRBV3-1 to TRBJ1-5; 8 bases align to TRBD1. After removal of 4 bases from V and 7 bases from J, the junction contained 6 bases not matched to a gene. The CDR3 totals 14 residues. Germline CDR1 reads LGHDT; CDR2 reads YNNKEL (reference sequence). CDR3 sequence reads: CASSPDRGTQPQHF. CDR3 bases: TGTGCCAGCAGCCCCGACAGGGGAACCCAGCCCCAGCATTTT.

This clonotype was seen ten or more times. The chain has TRBV7-9 and TRBJ2-7, with 7 bases fitting TRBD1. V was clipped by 5 bases and J by 4 bases; unmatched bases: 11. Per the germline V gene, CDR1 is SEHNR and CDR2 is FQNEAQ (reference sequence). The CDR3 contains 15 residues. The DNA of the CDR3 is TGTGCCAGCAGCCGATCCGGGACAGTGCTGTACGAGCAGTACTTC. Translating it yields CASSRSGTVLYEQYF.

This clonotype turned up a few times. The J gene is TRBJ2-2, the V gene TRBV7-6, with a tentative D call TRBD2 (5 bases). The CDR3 runs 19 residues. V lost 5 bases to trimming and J lost 0 bases, with 22 bases between them. From germline, CDR1 is SGHVS and CDR2 FNYEAQ. CDR3 in amino acids: CASSPDPGIWGTNTGELFF. The CDR3, as DNA: TGTGCCAGCAGCCCAGACCCGGGGATCTGGGGAACGAACACCGGGGAGCTGTTTTTT. Together with reference TRBV7-6 and TRBJ2-2, the CDR3 gives the full variable domain: GAGVSQSPRYKVTKRGQDVALRCDPISGHVSLYWYRQALGQGPEFLTYFNYEAQQDKSGLPNDRFSAERPEGSISTLTIQRTEQRDSAMYRCASSPDPGIWGTNTGELFFGEGSRLTVL.

This clonotype occurred many times. The rearrangement uses TRBV7-3 and TRBJ2-1, with D unclear. The germline gives CDR1 SGHTA, CDR2 FQGTGA. V lost 5 bases to trimming and J lost 9 bases, with 14 bases between them. CDR3 length: 13 residues. CDR3 amino acids: CASSPRVGFEQFF. DNA for the CDR3: TGTGCCAGCAGCCCCCGCGTGGGGTTTGAGCAGTTCTTC.

This clonotype was observed at least ten times. The chain links TRBV18 to TRBJ1-2; 7 nucleotides line up with TRBD1. This CDR3 is built from 15 residues. The V and J ends lost 4 bases and 4 bases, in that order; junction bases with no gene match: 9. Germline V gene lookup returns CDR1 KGHSH and CDR2 LQKENI. The CDR3 spells CASSLGGTETYGYTF. The CDR3 DNA is TGTGCCAGCTCACTTGGGGGGACAGAAACCTATGGCTACACCTTC.

This clonotype came up many times. The V call is TRBV20-1, the J call TRBJ2-1; D is ambiguous. V was pared by 6 bases and J by 7 bases, with 13 bases between. The CDR3 sequence is 12 residues long. Germline-derived CDR1 and CDR2 are DFQATT and SNEGSKA (reference sequence). CDR3 sequence: CSATQTGNEQFF. In nucleotides, the CDR3 is TGCAGTGCGACGCAAACTGGGAATGAGCAGTTCTTC.

This clonotype was counted many times. The chain has TRBV20-1 and TRBJ1-5, with D maybe TRBD1 (6 bases). The CDR3 has 12 residues. The germline V and J ends were trimmed by 4 bases and 6 bases, with 10 bases remaining between them. Germline V gene sequence: CDR1 DFQATT, CDR2 SNEGSKA (reference sequence). CDR3 nucleotides: TGCAGTGCTACCGGGGGCAGTCAGCCCCAGCATTTT. Its translation: CSATGGSQPQHF.